Detailed here is one T cell receptor (beta chain). This sample is drawn from a study of CD8 T cells in Susac syndrome. There are 15 residues in the CDR3. The junction had 9 bases not matched to a gene; V was cut back by 7 bases and J by 0 bases. The germline V gene has CDR1 SGHVS and CDR2 FQNEAQ. cDNA came from around 0.54 to 1 ug RNA primed by random hexamers. TCRdb reanalysed the immunoSEQ multiplex PCR reads using MiXCR and keeps one entry per CDR3 protein. Among 140,000 or so distinct CDR3 sequences listed, about 95% were seen once. This clonotype was obtained from a human donor with multiple sclerosis. Sequencing used CD4+ T cells from PBMCs. This chain uses TRBV7-8 with TRBJ2-7; 7 bases are a match to TRBD2. The CDR3 loop is CASTLSGSSSYEQYF. DNA for the CDR3: TGTGCCAGCACCCTTAGCGGGTCTAGCTCCTACGAGCAGTACTTC.